What follows are 14 T cell receptor beta chains derived from one specimen sequenced in a study of cytomegalovirus exposure and HLA in healthy donors. Repertoires were generated with immunoSEQ multiplex PCR, while TCRdb's copy carries only in-frame clones and drops some. The sample lists over 120,000 clones, about 88% occurring once. The sample taken for sequencing was PBMCs. The receptors were sampled from a woman between 18 and 29 years old in good health and CMV-seropositive.

The rearrangement uses TRBV7-2 and TRBJ2-3; no definite D call. Trimming cost V 1 base and J 11 bases, with 16 bases left between them. CDR3 size: 14 residues. The germline CDR1 and CDR2 sequences are SGHTA and FQGNSA. The CDR3 region has the DNA TGTGCCAGCAGCTTAGGTGCGTCCGTTGGCGGGCAGTATTTT. It codes for CASSLGASVGGQYF.

This clone appeared once. The chain carries TRBV5-4 and TRBJ2-5; 8 positions match TRBD2. Trimming removed 3 bases from V and 1 base from J; junction bases left unmatched: 5. From germline, CDR1 is SGHNT and CDR2 YYREEE (reference sequence). This CDR3 is 15 amino acids long. In DNA, the CDR3 is TGTGCCAGCAGCTCAGCGGGGGAAGGCCAAGAGACCCAGTACTTC. The encoded protein is CASSSAGEGQETQYF.

The chain links TRBV11-2 to TRBJ1-2, with D possibly TRBD1 on 6 matching bases. The CDR3 spans 14 residues. Germline V gene sequence: CDR1 SGHAT, CDR2 FQNNGV. The germline V and J ends were trimmed by 5 bases and 4 bases, with 14 bases remaining between them. CDR3 in DNA: TGTGCCAGCAGCCCGGCCACAGGGATCTATGGCTACACCTTC. Its translation: CASSPATGIYGYTF.

The chain employs TRBV5-4 and TRBJ2-7; 8 positions agree with TRBD1. CDR1 is SGHNT and CDR2 is YYREEE in the germline V gene (reference sequence). V shed 0 bases, J shed 2 bases, and the junction held 4 bases outside the gene matches. CDR3 length equals 15 residues. CDR3 DNA sequence: TGTGCCAGCAGCTTGGCAGGACAGGGACCCTACGAGCAGTACTTC. As protein: CASSLAGQGPYEQYF.

This chain links TRBV28 with TRBJ1-5, with 9 bases that match TRBD1. CDR3 size: 16 residues. The V segment lost 2 bases and the J segment 8 bases; nucleotides outside the gene matches: 10. Germline V gene lookup returns CDR1 MDHEN and CDR2 SYDVKM. CDR3 nucleotide sequence: TGTGCCAGCAGTTTAGTGACAGGGGGTTTTGTTGAGCCCCAGCATTTT. Protein: CASSLVTGGFVEPQHF.

This sequence joins TRBV6-6 and TRBJ1-5; no reliable D call. Germline CDR1 MNHNY, CDR2 SVGAGI (reference sequence). Trimming removed 3 bases from V and 2 bases from J, with 14 bases in between. The CDR3 is 16 residues long. The CDR3 protein is CASSYFGVAGNQPQHF. The CDR3 DNA sequence: TGTGCCAGCAGTTATTTTGGGGTAGCGGGCAATCAGCCCCAGCATTTT.

The rearrangement joins TRBV25-1 to TRBJ1-6, with 7 nucleotides matching TRBD1. CDR3 size: 18 residues. CDR1 MGHDK and CDR2 SYGVNS come from the germline V gene. V was clipped by 4 bases and J by 2 bases; unmatched bases: 11. CDR3 coding DNA: TGTGCCAGCAGTGGGTCCCCCAACGGGACAGCCTATAATTCACCCCTCCACTTT. Translating it yields CASSGSPNGTAYNSPLHF.

The V and J genes are TRBV4-3 and TRBJ2-5; TRBD1 aligns across 8 bases. From germline, CDR1 is LGHNA and CDR2 YSLEER. After removal of 1 base from V and 5 bases from J, the junction contained 6 bases not matched to a gene. This CDR3 is built from 15 residues. CDR3 sequence: CASSQAPGGIETQYF. The CDR3 DNA sequence: TGCGCCAGCAGCCAAGCTCCAGGGGGCATCGAGACCCAGTACTTC.

The V and J genes are TRBV28 and TRBJ1-2, with D maybe TRBD1 (6 bases). V gave up 7 bases and J gave up 4 bases, with 19 bases separating them. The CDR3 loop spans 15 amino acids. Germline V gene lookup returns CDR1 MDHEN and CDR2 SYDVKM. The CDR3: CASNLSDRLLYGYTF. Written as DNA, the CDR3 is TGTGCCAGCAACCTCTCGGACAGACTTCTCTATGGCTACACCTTC.

The V and J genes are TRBV5-1 and TRBJ2-7; 7 bases are a match to TRBD1. The germline V gene encodes CDR1 SGHRS and CDR2 YFSETQ. V shed 0 bases and J 3 bases; nucleotides not matched to a gene: 12. This CDR3 is built from 17 residues. CDR3 nucleotides: TGCGCCAGCAGCTTGGAGGAGGATGGGGCAGGGGGCTACGAGCAGTACTTC. It yields the protein CASSLEEDGAGGYEQYF.

The chain carries TRBV5-1 and TRBJ2-5, with 7 bases matching TRBD2. CDR3 length: 15 amino acids. With 0 bases clipped from V and 2 bases from J, the junction kept 4 bases outside the gene matches. Germline V gives CDR1 SGHRS, CDR2 YFSETQ. The CDR3 DNA reads TGCGCCAGCAGCTTGGCCTTGGGAGGGCAAGAGACCCAGTACTTC. It encodes CASSLALGGQETQYF.

This clone was picked up a small number of times. V and J are TRBV27 and TRBJ1-2; 11 bases are shared with TRBD1. The CDR3 covers 15 residues. The junction had 5 bases not matched to a gene; V was cut back by 5 bases and J by 3 bases. In germline, CDR1 is MNHEY, CDR2 SMNVEV (reference sequence). The CDR3 DNA is TGTGCCAGCAGTGAAGGGGGACAGGGGGACTATGGCTACACCTTC. It codes for CASSEGGQGDYGYTF.

This clone was recorded a few times. This sequence joins TRBV10-3 and TRBJ2-7; D remains ambiguous. Trimming left V 2 bases short and J 3 bases short, with 11 bases between. Germline CDR1 ENHRY, CDR2 SYGVKD. The CDR3 spans 14 residues. The chain's CDR3 is CAISEQRASYEQYF. CDR3 bases: TGTGCCATCAGTGAGCAACGTGCGAGCTACGAGCAGTACTTC.

The chain carries TRBV7-8 and TRBJ1-1, with TRBD1 identical over 7 bases. With 4 bases clipped from V and 6 bases from J, the junction kept 8 bases outside the gene matches. This CDR3 comprises 14 residues. Germline loops: CDR1 SGHVS, CDR2 FQNEAQ. CDR3 protein: CASSSDRVFAEAFF. The CDR3 DNA reads as TGTGCCAGCAGCTCCGACAGGGTTTTCGCTGAAGCTTTCTTT.